These T cell receptor beta chains were read from a single sample in a study of T cells after yellow fever vaccination. TCRdb reprocessed the 5' RACE reads with MiXCR, giving one entry per CDR3 protein. This sample yields hundreds of thousands of distinct CDR3 sequences, of which 21% are seen a single time; approximately 15% belongs to the top ten. The sequencing here drew on PBMCs, taken more than 20 days after the first yellow fever vaccination. The receptors come from a man between 18 and 29 years old who received the YFV17D yellow fever vaccine. Each CDR3 is given with its conserved first and last residue. D genes are given only for firm matches. Clone size is given for some rows only: seen once, a few or many times, or a class if the clone is expanded.

clone_size,j_call,d_call,v_call,cdr3_aa,cdr3_nt
.,TRBJ2-3,.,TRBV11-1,CASSLASAGSGTDTQYF,TGTGCCAGCAGCTTAGCGTCGGCGGGGAGCGGCACAGATACGCAGTATTTT
few,TRBJ1-1,.,TRBV5-1,CASRGHTNTEAFF,TGCGCCAGCAGGGGACATACGAACACTGAAGCTTTCTTT
.,TRBJ2-5,TRBD1,TRBV20-1,CSARLGTGQETQYF,TGCAGTGCTAGACTCGGGACAGGCCAAGAGACCCAGTACTTC
.,TRBJ1-5,.,TRBV7-2,CASRGHPYQPQHF,TGTGCCAGTCGAGGACATCCTTATCAGCCCCAGCATTTT
.,TRBJ2-2,TRBD1,TRBV12-3/TRBV12-4,CASSLVAQGAGELFF,TGTGCCAGCAGTTTGGTAGCACAGGGGGCCGGGGAGCTGTTTTTT
few,TRBJ2-1,TRBD2,TRBV7-9,CASSAPGRGGGEQFF,TGTGCCAGCAGCGCCCCGGGGCGGGGGGGCGGTGAGCAGTTCTTC
.,TRBJ1-2,.,TRBV5-1,CASSFGGQGYGYTF,TGCGCCAGCAGCTTTGGGGGTCAGGGCTATGGCTACACCTTC
.,TRBJ1-1,.,TRBV12-3/TRBV12-4,CASRNSNKGAEAFF,TGTGCCAGCAGAAACTCTAACAAGGGGGCTGAAGCTTTCTTT
.,TRBJ2-7,.,TRBV5-6,CASSLYRTAYEQYF,TGTGCCAGCAGCTTGTACCGGACAGCCTACGAGCAGTACTTC
.,TRBJ2-7,.,TRBV7-2,CASSLAWVPEPPDHYEQYF,TGTGCCAGCAGCTTAGCGTGGGTCCCCGAACCTCCCGATCACTACGAGCAGTACTTC
few,TRBJ1-1,TRBD1,TRBV18,CASSPPLITGVPTEAFF,TGTGCCAGCTCACCACCGCTTATTACAGGGGTCCCCACTGAAGCTTTCTTT
few,TRBJ2-2,.,TRBV6-2/TRBV6-3,CASSYSYRNTGELFF,TGTGCCAGCAGTTACTCGTACAGGAACACCGGGGAGCTGTTTTTT
.,TRBJ1-1,.,TRBV7-8,CASSASRVGNTEAFF,TGTGCCAGCAGCGCTTCCAGGGTAGGGAACACTGAAGCTTTCTTT
.,TRBJ1-4,.,TRBV3-1,CASSQDLQTWEEKLFF,TGTGCCAGCAGCCAAGATCTCCAGACATGGGAGGAAAAACTGTTTTTT
.,TRBJ2-3,.,TRBV18,CASSPSPQPTDTQYF,TGTGCCAGCTCACCATCCCCGCAGCCCACAGATACGCAGTATTTT
.,TRBJ2-1,.,TRBV7-2,CASSLRRKDEQFF,TGTGCCAGCAGCTTACGCCGGAAGGATGAGCAGTTCTTC
.,TRBJ2-3,TRBD2,TRBV20-1,CSARDPAGLAGMDTQYF,TGCAGTGCTAGAGATCCGGCAGGGCTAGCGGGGATGGATACGCAGTATTTT
.,TRBJ2-7,.,TRBV7-9,CASSFGELAYEQYF,TGTGCCAGCAGCTTCGGGGAATTGGCCTACGAGCAGTACTTC
.,TRBJ1-6,TRBD1,TRBV3-1,CASSQQGEAPLHF,TGTGCCAGCAGCCAACAGGGGGAGGCACCCCTCCACTTT
many,TRBJ2-1,.,TRBV29-1,CSDARGTSYNEQFF,TGCAGCGACGCGCGGGGTACCTCCTACAATGAGCAGTTCTTC
few,TRBJ2-2,.,TRBV20-1,CSAPPRGTGELFF,TGCAGTGCCCCTCCCCGGGGCACCGGGGAGCTGTTTTTT
.,TRBJ1-6,.,TRBV6-1,CASATGQGVGDSPLHF,TGTGCCAGCGCCACCGGGCAGGGAGTCGGGGATTCACCCCTCCACTTT
many,TRBJ2-7,TRBD2,TRBV5-1,CASSLTAKRGFYEQYF,TGCGCCAGCAGCTTGACGGCGAAGCGGGGTTTCTACGAGCAGTACTTC
.,TRBJ2-5,.,TRBV7-7,CASSPRWGRETQYF,TGTGCCAGCAGCCCTAGATGGGGAAGGGAGACCCAGTACTTC
.,TRBJ2-4,.,TRBV9,CASSVRDSKNIQYF,TGTGCCAGCAGCGTTCGGGACTCAAAAAACATTCAGTACTTC
.,TRBJ2-2,.,TRBV12-3/TRBV12-4,CASSLSGFTGELFF,TGTGCCAGCAGTCTTAGCGGTTTCACCGGGGAGCTGTTTTTT
.,TRBJ2-5,.,TRBV5-1,CASLGVNPETQYF,TGCGCCAGCTTAGGGGTGAACCCAGAGACCCAGTACTTC
.,TRBJ2-6,.,TRBV9,CASSVSGAGANVLTF,TGTGCCAGCAGCGTATCAGGGGCCGGGGCCAACGTCCTGACTTTC
few,TRBJ2-3,TRBD2,TRBV7-3,CASSLQVGRGDTDTQYF,TGTGCCAGCAGCTTACAAGTCGGGCGGGGGGACACAGATACGCAGTATTTT
.,TRBJ2-1,.,TRBV12-3/TRBV12-4,CASSRTVHNEQFF,TGTGCCAGCAGTAGGACTGTACACAATGAGCAGTTCTTC
.,TRBJ2-5,TRBD2,TRBV3-1,CASSQPGLLETQYF,TGTGCCAGCAGCCAACCGGGACTACTAGAGACCCAGTACTTC
.,TRBJ2-5,.,TRBV4-1,CASSQVAGAETQYF,TGCGCCAGCAGCCAAGTGGCAGGGGCGGAGACCCAGTACTTC
many,TRBJ1-2,TRBD1,TRBV7-8,CASSSAGTGHYGYTF,TGTGCCAGCAGCTCCGCCGGGACAGGTCATTATGGCTACACCTTC
.,TRBJ1-1,.,TRBV18,CASSPMTGQNTEAFF,TGTGCCAGCTCACCAATGACAGGCCAGAACACTGAAGCTTTCTTT
.,TRBJ2-3,TRBD2,TRBV7-6,CASSPGGGQGDTQYF,TGTGCCAGCAGCCCCGGCGGGGGGCAGGGAGATACGCAGTATTTT
few,TRBJ1-4,.,TRBV6-2/TRBV6-3,CASRREKLFF,TGTGCCAGCAGACGTGAAAAACTGTTTTTT
.,TRBJ2-1,TRBD2,TRBV27,CASSLKWVGRDEQFF,TGTGCCAGCAGTCTGAAGTGGGTAGGGAGGGATGAGCAGTTCTTC
.,TRBJ2-3,TRBD2,TRBV29-1,CSVAKTLAGATDTQYF,TGCAGCGTTGCCAAGACCCTAGCGGGGGCGACAGATACGCAGTATTTT
.,TRBJ2-5,TRBD1,TRBV12-3/TRBV12-4,CASSLEGQGLETQYF,TGTGCCAGCAGTTTAGAGGGACAGGGGCTGGAGACCCAGTACTTC
few,TRBJ2-7,TRBD1,TRBV5-1,CASSLGTGPDEQYF,TGCGCCAGCAGCTTGGGGACAGGGCCCGACGAGCAGTACTTC
.,TRBJ2-5,.,TRBV4-2,CASSRAEQETQYF,TGTGCCAGCAGCCGAGCAGAACAAGAGACCCAGTACTTC
.,TRBJ2-5,.,TRBV5-5,CASSLGYTLKETQYF,TGTGCCAGCAGCCTGGGTTATACCCTGAAAGAGACCCAGTACTTC
.,TRBJ2-5,TRBD1,TRBV7-9,CASSADRGPYF,TGTGCCAGCAGCGCGGACAGGGGTCCGTACTTC
few,TRBJ2-1,TRBD1,TRBV18,CASSRTSGQDYNEQFF,TGTGCCAGCTCACGTACCTCCGGACAGGATTACAATGAGCAGTTCTTC
.,TRBJ1-4,TRBD1,TRBV20-1,CSTITRGGVEKLFF,TGCAGTACCATCACCAGAGGGGGCGTTGAAAAACTGTTTTTT
.,TRBJ2-5,.,TRBV2,CASSGRGQVQETQYF,TGTGCCAGCAGTGGGCGGGGGCAGGTACAAGAGACCCAGTACTTC
few,TRBJ2-1,TRBD2,TRBV9,CASSVARASGGEQFF,TGTGCCAGCAGCGTAGCTCGAGCTAGCGGTGGTGAGCAGTTCTTC
few,TRBJ1-2,TRBD1,TRBV30,CASQGASALANYGYTF,TGTGCCTCCCAGGGGGCGAGTGCCTTAGCTAACTATGGCTACACCTTC
.,TRBJ2-5,TRBD1,TRBV29-1,CSVDSGGGIGETQYF,TGCAGCGTCGACTCAGGGGGCGGAATAGGGGAGACCCAGTACTTC
.,TRBJ2-3,TRBD2,TRBV9,CASSPPRRTSGGYTDTQYF,TGTGCCAGCAGCCCCCCTCGAAGGACTAGCGGGGGGTACACAGATACGCAGTATTTT
.,TRBJ2-7,.,TRBV5-1,CASSLRFGAYEQYF,TGCGCCAGCAGCTTGAGGTTCGGGGCTTACGAGCAGTACTTC
few,TRBJ2-7,TRBD1,TRBV11-2,CASSPLRGQGRHEQYF,TGTGCCAGCAGCCCACTCAGGGGGCAGGGGCGCCACGAGCAGTACTTC
.,TRBJ1-6,.,TRBV7-2,CASSPTGAYGSPLHF,TGTGCCAGCAGCCCCACGGGGGCTTACGGTTCACCCCTCCACTTT
.,TRBJ2-7,.,TRBV6-1,CASSPRTPPYEQYF,TGTGCCAGCAGTCCCCGGACTCCTCCCTACGAGCAGTACTTC
few,TRBJ1-2,.,TRBV19,CASSTPGGGNYGYTF,TGTGCCAGTAGCACCCCCGGAGGGGGTAACTATGGCTACACCTTC
few,TRBJ2-6,.,TRBV5-1,CASNRRSGANVLTF,TGCGCCAGCAATAGGCGATCTGGGGCCAACGTCCTGACTTTC